This paragraph reports one T cell receptor (beta chain). Original processing methods: Scientists estimated how many nucleated cells there were by amplifying reference gene primers. Sequencing used immunoSEQ multiplex PCR; TCRdb keeps in-frame clones, though not all of them. That table is the source of V, J and clone size, and D and trimming were worked out from the DNA. The sample has about 430,000 clones, about 88% seen once. This record belongs to a study of blood T cell repertoires in COVID-19. Looking at the study overall: The origin of the acute and convalescent COVID-19 samples was the United States, Italy and Spain.

The CDR3 runs 15 residues. Germline CDR1 reads SGDLS; CDR2 reads YYNGEE. V lost 4 bases to trimming and J lost 7 bases, with 17 bases between them. The receptor's source is a woman under 30 who had been exposed to COVID-19. The chain has TRBV9 and TRBJ1-4; D is possibly TRBD1 (6 bases). The sample was PBMCs or T cells enriched from blood (not recorded which). The CDR3: CASSRGGGESEKLFF. CDR3 in DNA: TGTGCCAGCAGCCGGGGAGGGGGTGAAAGTGAAAAACTGTTTTTT.